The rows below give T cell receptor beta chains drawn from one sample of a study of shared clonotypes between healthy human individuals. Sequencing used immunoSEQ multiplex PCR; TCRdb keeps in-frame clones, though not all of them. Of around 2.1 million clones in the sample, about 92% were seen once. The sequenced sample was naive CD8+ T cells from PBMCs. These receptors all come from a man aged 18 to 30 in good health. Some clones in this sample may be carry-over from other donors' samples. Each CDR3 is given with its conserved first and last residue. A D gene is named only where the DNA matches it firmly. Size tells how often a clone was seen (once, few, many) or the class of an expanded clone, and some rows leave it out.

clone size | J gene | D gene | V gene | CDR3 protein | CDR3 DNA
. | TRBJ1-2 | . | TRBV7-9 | CASSLPRRNYGYTF | TGTGCCAGCAGCTTACCTAGACGAAACTATGGCTACACCTTC
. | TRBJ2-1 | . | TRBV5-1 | CASSTGPSMINEQFF | TGCGCCAGCAGCACGGGACCGAGCATGATCAATGAGCAGTTCTTC
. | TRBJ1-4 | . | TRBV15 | CATSRYPATNEKLFF | TGTGCCACCAGCAGGTATCCGGCAACTAATGAAAAACTGTTTTTT
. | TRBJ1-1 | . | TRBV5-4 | CASSLGWRAATEAFF | TGTGCCAGCAGCCTGGGGTGGCGGGCAGCCACTGAAGCTTTCTTT
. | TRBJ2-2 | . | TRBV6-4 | CASRSKITGELFF | TGTGCCAGCAGGTCAAAGATTACCGGGGAGCTGTTTTTT
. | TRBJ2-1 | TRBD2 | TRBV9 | CASSATSGRTYNEQFF | TGTGCCAGCAGCGCAACTAGCGGGAGAACCTACAATGAGCAGTTCTTC
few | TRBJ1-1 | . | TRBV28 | CASSLGQSTEAFF | TGTGCCAGCAGTTTAGGGCAGTCCACTGAAGCTTTCTTT
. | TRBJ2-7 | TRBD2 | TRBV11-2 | CASSLGVAGGFWEQYF | TGTGCCAGCAGCTTAGGGGTAGCGGGAGGTTTTTGGGAGCAGTACTTC
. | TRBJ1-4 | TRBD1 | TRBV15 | CATSDGQGEKLFF | TGTGCCACCAGCGACGGACAGGGTGAAAAACTGTTTTTT
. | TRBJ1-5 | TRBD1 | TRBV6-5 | CASSQRTGGGRPQHF | TGTGCCAGCAGTCAGCGGACAGGGGGCGGGAGGCCCCAGCATTTT
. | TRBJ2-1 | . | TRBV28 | CASTDRRGRVHEQFF | TGTGCCAGCACGGACCGGCGCGGAAGGGTCCATGAGCAGTTCTTC
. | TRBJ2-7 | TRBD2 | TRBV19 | CASSPTSGYEQYF | TGTGCCAGTAGCCCGACTAGCGGCTACGAGCAGTACTTC
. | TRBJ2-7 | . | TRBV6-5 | CASSYSEGYEQYF | TGTGCCAGCAGTTACTCGGAAGGCTACGAGCAGTACTTC
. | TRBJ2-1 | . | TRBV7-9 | CASSPLGSEQFF | TGTGCCAGCAGCCCCCTGGGGTCGGAGCAGTTCTTC
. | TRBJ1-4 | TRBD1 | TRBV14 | CASSPGTGVNEKLFF | TGTGCCAGCAGCCCCGGGACAGGGGTTAATGAAAAACTGTTTTTT
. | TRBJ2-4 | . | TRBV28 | CASSFTPGDSAQVAKNIQYF | TGTGCCAGCAGTTTCACCCCGGGGGACAGCGCACAAGTGGCCAAAAACATTCAGTACTTC
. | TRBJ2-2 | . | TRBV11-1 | CASSPGTVNTGELFF | TGTGCCAGCAGCCCGGGGACGGTGAACACCGGGGAGCTGTTTTTT
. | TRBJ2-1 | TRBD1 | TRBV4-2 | CASSQVPGGARQFF | TGTGCCAGCAGCCAAGTTCCAGGGGGCGCAAGGCAGTTCTTC
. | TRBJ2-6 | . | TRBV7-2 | CASSPAVHTGANVLTF | TGTGCCAGCAGCCCAGCCGTCCACACCGGGGCCAACGTCCTGACTTTC
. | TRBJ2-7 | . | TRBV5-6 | CASSFQAGQYEQYF | TGTGCCAGCAGCTTTCAAGCGGGACAATACGAGCAGTACTTC
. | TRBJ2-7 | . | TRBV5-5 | CASSLGGWYEQYF | TGTGCCAGCAGCCTCGGGGGTTGGTACGAGCAGTACTTC
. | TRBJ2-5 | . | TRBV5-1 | CASRQAALQETQYF | TGCGCCAGCAGACAAGCAGCACTCCAAGAGACCCAGTACTTC
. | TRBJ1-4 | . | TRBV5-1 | CASSPEGGLLEKLFF | TGCGCCAGCAGCCCGGAAGGGGGGCTTCTTGAAAAACTGTTTTTT
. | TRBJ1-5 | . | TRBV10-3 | CAISNQDKGNQPQHF | TGTGCCATCAGCAACCAGGATAAGGGTAATCAGCCCCAGCATTTT
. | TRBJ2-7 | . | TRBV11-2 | CASSLNILRTGHYEQYF | TGTGCCAGCAGCTTAAATATTTTGCGCACAGGGCACTACGAGCAGTACTTC
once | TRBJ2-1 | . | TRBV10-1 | CASSESGIKGPSYNEQFF | TGCGCCAGCAGTGAATCAGGGATCAAGGGTCCATCGTACAATGAGCAGTTCTTC
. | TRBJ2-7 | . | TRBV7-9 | CASSDRRGPYEQYF | TGTGCCAGCAGCGACCGCCGGGGGCCCTACGAGCAGTACTTC
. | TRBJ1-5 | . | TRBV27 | CASSLRNSNQPQHF | TGTGCCAGCAGTTTACGTAATAGCAATCAGCCCCAGCATTTT
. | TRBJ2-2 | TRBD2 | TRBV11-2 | CASSYPGSGRAPGELFF | TGTGCCAGCAGCTACCCAGGGAGCGGGAGGGCCCCCGGGGAGCTGTTTTTT
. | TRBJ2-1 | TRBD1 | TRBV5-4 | CASSTGTGGYNEQFF | TGTGCCAGCAGCACCGGGACAGGGGGGTACAATGAGCAGTTCTTC
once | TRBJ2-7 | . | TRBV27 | CASSLWGPASYEQYF | TGTGCCAGCAGTTTATGGGGTCCGGCATCCTACGAGCAGTACTTC
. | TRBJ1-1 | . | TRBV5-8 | CASSQRHGNTEAFF | TGTGCCAGCAGCCAGCGGCACGGGAACACTGAAGCTTTCTTT
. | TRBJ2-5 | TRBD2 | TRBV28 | CASSPEWTAGAQETQYF | TGTGCCAGCAGTCCGGAGTGGACAGCGGGAGCCCAAGAGACCCAGTACTTC
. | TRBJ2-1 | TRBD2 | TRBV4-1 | CASSQERGSSYNEQFF | TGCGCCAGCAGCCAAGAACGCGGGAGTTCCTACAATGAGCAGTTCTTC
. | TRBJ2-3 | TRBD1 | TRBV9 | CASSVHRGRATDTQYF | TGTGCCAGCAGCGTTCACAGGGGGCGAGCAACAGATACGCAGTATTTT
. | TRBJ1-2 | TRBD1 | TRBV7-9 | CASSFGQGSAFGYTF | TGTGCCAGCAGCTTCGGACAGGGGAGTGCGTTTGGCTACACCTTC
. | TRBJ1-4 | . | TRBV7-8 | CASSLVAAKGEKLFF | TGTGCCAGCAGCTTAGTGGCAGCGAAGGGGGAAAAACTGTTTTTT
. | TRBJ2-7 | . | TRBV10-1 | CASSEFVAGEDEQYF | TGCGCCAGCAGTGAGTTCGTGGCAGGGGAGGACGAGCAGTACTTC
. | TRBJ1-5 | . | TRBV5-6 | CASSLGLQSNQPQHF | TGTGCCAGCAGCTTGGGTTTGCAAAGCAATCAGCCCCAGCATTTT
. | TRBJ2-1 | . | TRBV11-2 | CASSPVLIIGNEQFF | TGTGCCAGCAGCCCGGTGCTAATTATCGGGAATGAGCAGTTCTTC
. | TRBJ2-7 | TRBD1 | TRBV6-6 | CASSLGQGLYEQYF | TGTGCCAGCAGTCTCGGACAGGGTCTCTACGAGCAGTACTTC
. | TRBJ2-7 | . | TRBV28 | CASSYRVTYEQYF | TGTGCCAGCAGTTACAGGGTCACCTACGAGCAGTACTTC
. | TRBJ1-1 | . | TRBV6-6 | CASTLTRNTEAFF | TGTGCCAGCACCCTAACTAGGAACACTGAAGCTTTCTTT